The clone carrying this T cell receptor (beta chain) was counted many times. Its target is unknown. This sample is part of a study of human T cells and chemical hapten exposure. Study conclusions and caveats: The study found that PT1 expanded TCR counts correlated positively with patch test score.

This CDR3 region has 13 residues. Trimming pared 3 bases from V and 4 bases from J, leaving 11 bases between. From germline, CDR1 is SQVTM and CDR2 ANQGSEA. TCRdb passed the RACE reads through MiXCR, listing each CDR3 protein once. This table holds approximately 70,000 distinct CDR3 sequences, 9.8% found once. Indicated time point: patch test 1, 2 weeks after DPC sensitization. Treatment denoted: therapeutic diphenylcyclopropenone sensitization with weekly scalp DPC. The chain carries TRBV29-1 and TRBJ2-3; tentatively, D is TRBD2 (6 bases). The starting material was whole blood, obtained in connection with sensitization to the hapten diphenylcyclopropenone (DPC). The clonotype comes from a woman in her forties with alopecia areata. Some clones in this sample may be carry-over from other donors' samples. The CDR3: CSVETGEADTQYF. Written as DNA, the CDR3 is TGCAGCGTTGAGACGGGGGAGGCAGATACGCAGTATTTT.